The 14 T cell receptor beta chains below were found in one sample sequenced in a study of T cell clones after liver transplantation. Some clones are missing from TCRdb's copy, which holds only in-frame ones; the method was immunoSEQ multiplex PCR. The sample lists about 12,000 clones; just under 75% were seen once. The specimen was CD8+ T cells from blood, collected at the 22-month timepoint. The receptors were sampled from a human patient who received a liver transplant. Among the T cells, some may be from the graft donor.

The chain joins TRBV19 to TRBJ2-5; tentatively, D is TRBD2 (6 bases). CDR1 and CDR2 from the germline V gene are LNHDA and SQIVND (reference sequence). There are 15 residues in the CDR3. Trimming removed 3 bases from V and 4 bases from J, with 15 bases in between. The CDR3 loop is CASSMAGRERETQYF. The CDR3 coding sequence is TGTGCCAGTAGTATGGCCGGGAGAGAACGAGAGACCCAGTACTTC.

The chain employs TRBV5-6 and TRBJ2-2, with TRBD1 identical over 10 bases. The length of the CDR3 is 15 residues. The V gene's germline CDR1 is SGHDT and CDR2 YYEEEE. After removal of 0 bases from V and 5 bases from J, the junction contained 1 base not matched to a gene. The CDR3 here is CASSLGQGATGELFF. In DNA, the CDR3 is TGTGCCAGCAGCTTGGGACAGGGGGCAACCGGGGAGCTGTTTTTT.

The rearrangement uses TRBV30 and TRBJ2-3; tentatively, D is TRBD2 (5 bases). Germline loops: CDR1 GTSNPN, CDR2 SVGIG (reference sequence). The CDR3 loop spans 13 amino acids. Trimming removed 2 bases at V and 6 bases at J, with 12 bases between. The DNA for the CDR3 is TGTGCCTGGAGTCGCGACGTAGCGGATACGCAGTATTTT. Amino acid sequence: CAWSRDVADTQYF.

The genes are TRBV7-9 and TRBJ1-1; 8 bases are a match to TRBD1. This CDR3 is built from 18 residues. CDR1 is SEHNR and CDR2 is FQNEAQ in the germline V gene (reference sequence). With V trimmed by 2 bases and J by 1 base, 12 bases remained unmatched. CDR3 sequence: CASSLSGQGRMRNTEAFF. DNA for the CDR3: TGTGCCAGCAGCTTAAGCGGACAGGGAAGGATGAGGAACACTGAAGCTTTCTTT. The whole variable domain, filled in from reference TRBV7-9 and TRBJ1-1, reads DTGVSQNPRHKITKRGQNVTFRCDPISEHNRLYWYRQTLGQGPEFLTYFQNEAQLEKSRLLSDRFSAERPKGSFSTLEIQRTEQGDSAMYLCASSLSGQGRMRNTEAFFGQGTRLTVV.

J is TRBJ1-1 and V is TRBV7-9, with D uncertain. Germline values: CDR1 SEHNR, CDR2 FQNEAQ (reference sequence). The CDR3 consists of 12 residues. V was cut by 4 bases and J by 3 bases, with 6 bases left in between. This CDR3 is CASSSQDTEAFF. The DNA for the CDR3 is TGTGCCAGCAGCTCCCAAGACACTGAAGCTTTCTTT.

The chain employs TRBV11-3 and TRBJ2-1, with 8 bases lining up with TRBD2. CDR3 length equals 14 residues. Germline V gene lookup returns CDR1 SGHNT and CDR2 YENEEA. The J segment lost 8 bases and the V segment lost 1 base, leaving 4 bases of the junction unmatched. The CDR3 nucleotides are TGTGCCAGCAGCTTAGCAGCGGGAGCGGATGAGCAGTTCTTC. Residues: CASSLAAGADEQFF.

The chain combines TRBV29-1 with TRBJ2-2, with 8 bases identical to TRBD2. The V segment lost 4 bases and the J segment 5 bases; nucleotides outside the gene matches: 9. The germline V gene has CDR1 SQVTM and CDR2 ANQGSEA. This CDR3 region has 15 residues. The CDR3 loop is CSVAEREYGTGELFF. The CDR3 nucleotides read TGCAGCGTTGCAGAGCGGGAGTACGGGACCGGGGAGCTGTTTTTT.

This chain joins TRBV19 and TRBJ1-1, with D unresolved. Germline CDR1 and CDR2: LNHDA and SQIVND (reference sequence). The length of the CDR3 is 15 residues. With 1 base removed from V and 1 base from J, the gap between germline ends came to 10 bases. The CDR3 nucleotides are TGTGCCAGTAGTATAGGCCCAGGTCAGAACACTGAAGCTTTCTTT. Its translation: CASSIGPGQNTEAFF.

The chain couples TRBV7-9 to TRBJ2-2; D is possibly TRBD2 (5 bases). This CDR3 comprises 15 residues. Deletions cut 2 bases from V and 6 bases from J, with 13 bases between. Germline V gene data show CDR1 as SEHNR and CDR2 as FQNEAQ (reference sequence). CDR3 DNA: TGTGCCAGCAGCTTATACGGGATTGGCGCCGGGGAGCTGTTTTTT. It codes for CASSLYGIGAGELFF.

With regard to this clone: One junction end does not reproduce the germline sequence, and a read error may be involved. The chain joins TRBV30 to TRBJ2-5, with D maybe TRBD2 (5 bases). Germline V gives CDR1 GTSNPN, CDR2 SVGIG (reference sequence). The CDR3 sequence is 12 residues long. The CDR3 spells CAGSADQETQYF. CDR3 nucleotides: TGTGCCGGGAGCGCTGACCAAGAGACCCAGTACTTC.

J is TRBJ2-7 and V is TRBV6-1, with D unresolved. The V end lost 6 bases, the J end lost 6 bases, and 9 bases lay between the germline ends. Germline CDR1 reads MNHNS; CDR2 reads SASEGT. CDR3 length: 11 residues. The CDR3 region is CASSFNGEQYF. CDR3 nucleotide sequence: TGTGCCAGCAGCTTCAATGGCGAGCAGTACTTC.

The chain employs TRBV9 and TRBJ2-5; TRBD2 matches 7 bases. Germline V gene lookup returns CDR1 SGDLS and CDR2 YYNGEE. Germline trimming cut 3 bases from V and 5 bases from J; bases unmatched to any gene: 7. The CDR3 has 14 residues. In nucleotides, the CDR3 is TGTGCCAGCAGCGCCCAGCGGGGCTGGGAGACCCAGTACTTC. Translated, it gives CASSAQRGWETQYF. The full variable domain, its missing parts supplied by reference TRBV9 and TRBJ2-5, is DSGVTQTPKHLITATGQRVTLRCSPRSGDLSVYWYQQSLDQGLQFLIQYYNGEERAKGNILERFSAQQFPDLHSELNLSSLELGDSALYFCASSAQRGWETQYFGPGTRLLVL.

The V call is TRBV4-1, the J call TRBJ1-2; no clear D. The CDR3 loop spans 15 amino acids. Germline V gene lookup returns CDR1 MGHRA and CDR2 YSYEKL. Trimming cost V 1 base and J 4 bases, with 13 bases left between them. The CDR3 here is CASSQVKLRSYGYTF. CDR3 in DNA: TGCGCCAGCAGCCAAGTAAAACTCCGGTCCTATGGCTACACCTTC.

The rearrangement uses TRBV9 and TRBJ2-3; 11 positions match TRBD1. This CDR3 is built from 14 residues. The J segment lost 4 bases and the V segment lost 6 bases, leaving 4 bases of the junction unmatched. Germline CDR1 reads SGDLS; CDR2 reads YYNGEE. Here the CDR3 reads CASTRDRGADTQYF. The CDR3 nucleotides are TGTGCCAGCACCCGGGACAGGGGGGCAGATACGCAGTATTTT.